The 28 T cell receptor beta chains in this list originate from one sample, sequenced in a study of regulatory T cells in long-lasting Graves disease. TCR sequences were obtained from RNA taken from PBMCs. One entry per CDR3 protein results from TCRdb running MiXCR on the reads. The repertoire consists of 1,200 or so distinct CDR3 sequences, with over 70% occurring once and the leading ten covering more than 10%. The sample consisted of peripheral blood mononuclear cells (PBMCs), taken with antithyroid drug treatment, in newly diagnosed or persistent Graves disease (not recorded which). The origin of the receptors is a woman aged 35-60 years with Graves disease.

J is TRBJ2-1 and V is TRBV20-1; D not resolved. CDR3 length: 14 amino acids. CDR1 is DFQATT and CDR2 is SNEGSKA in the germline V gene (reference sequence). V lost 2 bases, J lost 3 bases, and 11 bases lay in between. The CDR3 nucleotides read TGCAGTGCTAGACCTACCTCTATCTACAATGAGCAGTTCTTC. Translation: CSARPTSIYNEQFF.

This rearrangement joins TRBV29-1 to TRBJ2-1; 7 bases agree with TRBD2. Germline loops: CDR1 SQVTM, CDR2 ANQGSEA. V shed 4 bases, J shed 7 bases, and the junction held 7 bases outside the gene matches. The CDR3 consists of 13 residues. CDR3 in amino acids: CSVVGGVRNEQFF. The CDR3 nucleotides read TGCAGCGTTGTGGGGGGGGTGAGGAATGAGCAGTTCTTC.

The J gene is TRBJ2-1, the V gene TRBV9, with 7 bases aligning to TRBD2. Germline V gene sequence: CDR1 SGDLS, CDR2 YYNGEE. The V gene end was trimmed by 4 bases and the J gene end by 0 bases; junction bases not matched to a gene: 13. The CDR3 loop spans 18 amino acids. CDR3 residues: CASSPRGSGVGSYNEQFF. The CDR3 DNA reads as TGTGCCAGCAGCCCCCGGGGGAGCGGGGTGGGCTCCTACAATGAGCAGTTCTTC.

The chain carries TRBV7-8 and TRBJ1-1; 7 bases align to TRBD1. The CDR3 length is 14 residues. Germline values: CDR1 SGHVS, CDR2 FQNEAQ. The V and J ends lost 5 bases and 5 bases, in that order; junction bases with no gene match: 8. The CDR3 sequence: CASSQGGVWTEAFF. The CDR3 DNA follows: TGTGCCAGCAGCCAAGGGGGCGTTTGGACTGAAGCTTTCTTT.

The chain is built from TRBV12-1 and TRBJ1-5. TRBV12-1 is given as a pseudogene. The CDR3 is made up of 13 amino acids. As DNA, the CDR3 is TGTGCCAGCAGCTTTCGGAACAATCAGCCCCAGCATTTT. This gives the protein CASSFRNNQPQHF.

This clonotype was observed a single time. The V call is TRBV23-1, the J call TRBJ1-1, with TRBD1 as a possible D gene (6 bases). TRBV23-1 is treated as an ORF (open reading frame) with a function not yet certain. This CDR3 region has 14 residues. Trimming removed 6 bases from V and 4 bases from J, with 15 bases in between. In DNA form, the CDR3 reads TGCGCCAGCAGGCATACAGGGAAGGTCACTGAAGCTTTCTTT. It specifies CASRHTGKVTEAFF.

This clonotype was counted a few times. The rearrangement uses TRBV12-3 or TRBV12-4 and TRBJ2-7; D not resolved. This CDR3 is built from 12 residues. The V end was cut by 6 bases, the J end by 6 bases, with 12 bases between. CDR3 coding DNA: TGTGCCAGCAGAGGATATGGGTCCGAGCAGTACTTC. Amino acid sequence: CASRGYGSEQYF.

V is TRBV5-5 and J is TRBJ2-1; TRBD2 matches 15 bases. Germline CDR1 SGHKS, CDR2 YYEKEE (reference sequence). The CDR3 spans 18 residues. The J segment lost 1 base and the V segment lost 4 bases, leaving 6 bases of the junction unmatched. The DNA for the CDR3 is TGTGCCAGCAGCACCTGGACTAGCGGGGGGGGTTCCTACAATGAGCAGTTCTTC. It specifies CASSTWTSGGGSYNEQFF.

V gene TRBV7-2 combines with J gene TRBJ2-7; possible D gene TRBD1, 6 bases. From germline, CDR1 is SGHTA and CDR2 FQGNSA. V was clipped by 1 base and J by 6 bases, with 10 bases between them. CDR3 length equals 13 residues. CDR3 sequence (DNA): TGTGCCAGCAGCTTAGGAGGGGGAAGCGAGCAGTACTTC. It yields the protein CASSLGGGSEQYF.

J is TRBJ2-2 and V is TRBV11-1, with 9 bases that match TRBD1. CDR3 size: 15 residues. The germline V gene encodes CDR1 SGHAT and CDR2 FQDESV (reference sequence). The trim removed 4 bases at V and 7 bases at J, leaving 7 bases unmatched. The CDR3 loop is CASSSPGQGDGELFF. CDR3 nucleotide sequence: TGTGCCAGCAGCTCCCCGGGACAGGGAGACGGGGAGCTGTTTTTT.

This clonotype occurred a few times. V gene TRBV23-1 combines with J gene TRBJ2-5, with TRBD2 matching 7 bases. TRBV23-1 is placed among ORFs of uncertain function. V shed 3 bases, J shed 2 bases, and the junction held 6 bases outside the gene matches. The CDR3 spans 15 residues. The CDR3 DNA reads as TGCGCCAGCAGTCAGAGGACTAGACAACAAGAGACCCAGTACTTC. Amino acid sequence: CASSQRTRQQETQYF.

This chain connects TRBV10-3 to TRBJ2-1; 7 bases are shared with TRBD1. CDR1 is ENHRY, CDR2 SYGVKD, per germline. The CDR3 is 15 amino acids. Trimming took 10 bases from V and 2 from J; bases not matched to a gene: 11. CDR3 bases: TGTGCCACCCTACCCTTGACAGGGACCTACAATGAGCAGTTCTTC. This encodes CATLPLTGTYNEQFF.

Written as DNA, the CDR3 is TGTGCCTGGAGTGAAAGGGATGGGAATCAGCCCCAGCATTTT. Translating it yields CAWSERDGNQPQHF. The chain employs TRBV30 and TRBJ1-5; no firm D call. The V gene lost 1 base and the J gene lost 4 bases, with 11 bases spanning the gap. This CDR3 has 14 amino acids. Germline CDR1 GTSNPN, CDR2 SVGIG (reference sequence).

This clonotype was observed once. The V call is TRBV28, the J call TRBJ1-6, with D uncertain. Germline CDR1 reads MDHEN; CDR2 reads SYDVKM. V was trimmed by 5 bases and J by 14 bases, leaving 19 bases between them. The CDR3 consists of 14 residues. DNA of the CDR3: TGTGCCAGCAGTCCCCCCGCGGGCGGACGTTCCCTCCACTTT. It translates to CASSPPAGGRSLHF.

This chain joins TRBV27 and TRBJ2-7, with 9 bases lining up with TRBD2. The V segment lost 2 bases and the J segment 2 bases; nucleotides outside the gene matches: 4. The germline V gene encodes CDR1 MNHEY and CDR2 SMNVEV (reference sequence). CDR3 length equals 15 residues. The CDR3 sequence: CASSLAGGGAYEQYF. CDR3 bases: TGTGCCAGCAGTTTAGCGGGCGGGGGGGCCTACGAGCAGTACTTC.

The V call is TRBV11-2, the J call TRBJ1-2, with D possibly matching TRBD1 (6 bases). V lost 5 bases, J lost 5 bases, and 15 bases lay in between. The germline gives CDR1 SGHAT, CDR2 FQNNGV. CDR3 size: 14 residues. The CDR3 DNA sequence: TGTGCCAGCAGCCCCGGCGGACAGCCTTATGGCTACACCTTC. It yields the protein CASSPGGQPYGYTF.

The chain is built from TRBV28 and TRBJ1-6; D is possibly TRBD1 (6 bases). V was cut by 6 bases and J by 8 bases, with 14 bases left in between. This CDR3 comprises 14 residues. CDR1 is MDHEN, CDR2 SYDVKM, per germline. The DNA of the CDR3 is TGTGCCAGCAGACCTTGGGGGCATGATTCACCCCTCCACTTT. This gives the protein CASRPWGHDSPLHF.

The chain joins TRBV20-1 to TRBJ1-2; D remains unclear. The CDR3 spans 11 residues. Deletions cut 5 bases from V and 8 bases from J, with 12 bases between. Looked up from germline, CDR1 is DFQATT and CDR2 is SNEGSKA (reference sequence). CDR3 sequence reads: CSAPSPGGYTF. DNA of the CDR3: TGCAGTGCTCCGTCCCCAGGAGGCTACACCTTC.

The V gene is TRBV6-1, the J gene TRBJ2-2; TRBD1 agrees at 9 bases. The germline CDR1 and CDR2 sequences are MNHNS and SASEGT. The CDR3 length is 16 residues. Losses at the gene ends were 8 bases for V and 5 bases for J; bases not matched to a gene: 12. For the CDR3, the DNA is TGTGCCAGCCCCAGGACAGGGGTTGGAAGAACCGGGGAGCTGTTTTTT. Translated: CASPRTGVGRTGELFF.

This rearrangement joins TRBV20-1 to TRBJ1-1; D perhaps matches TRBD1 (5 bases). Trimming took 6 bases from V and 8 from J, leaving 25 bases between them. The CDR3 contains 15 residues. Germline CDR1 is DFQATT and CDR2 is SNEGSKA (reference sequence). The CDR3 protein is CSATDRLNIGVEAFF. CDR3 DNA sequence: TGCAGTGCGACCGACAGACTTAATATTGGGGTCGAAGCTTTCTTT.

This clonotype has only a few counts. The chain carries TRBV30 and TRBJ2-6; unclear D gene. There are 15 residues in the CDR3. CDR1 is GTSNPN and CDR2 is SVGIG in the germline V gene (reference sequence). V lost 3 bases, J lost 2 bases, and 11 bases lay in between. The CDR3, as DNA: TGTGCCTGGAGCCCTTTACTGACTGGGGCCAACGTCCTGACTTTC. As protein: CAWSPLLTGANVLTF.

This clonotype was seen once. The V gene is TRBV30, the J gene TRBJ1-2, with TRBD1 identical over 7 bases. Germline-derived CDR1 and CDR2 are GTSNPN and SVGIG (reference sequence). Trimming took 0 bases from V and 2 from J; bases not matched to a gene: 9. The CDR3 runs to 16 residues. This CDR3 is CAWSVGGTAVNYGYTF. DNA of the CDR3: TGTGCCTGGAGTGTAGGTGGGACAGCGGTAAACTATGGCTACACCTTC. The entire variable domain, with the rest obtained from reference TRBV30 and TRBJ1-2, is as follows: SQTIHQWPATLVQPVGSPLSLECTVEGTSNPNLYWYRQAAGRGLQLLFYSVGIGQISSEVPQNLSASRPQDRQFILSSKKLLLSDSGFYLCAWSVGGTAVNYGYTFGSGTRLTVV.

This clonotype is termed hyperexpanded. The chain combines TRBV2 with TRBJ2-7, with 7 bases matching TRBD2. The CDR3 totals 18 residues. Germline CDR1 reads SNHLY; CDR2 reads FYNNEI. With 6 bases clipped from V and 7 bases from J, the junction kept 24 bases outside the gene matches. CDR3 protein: CASSSPSGPLPPSREQYF. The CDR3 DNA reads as TGTGCCAGCAGCTCCCCTAGCGGACCATTACCCCCCTCTCGGGAGCAGTACTTC.

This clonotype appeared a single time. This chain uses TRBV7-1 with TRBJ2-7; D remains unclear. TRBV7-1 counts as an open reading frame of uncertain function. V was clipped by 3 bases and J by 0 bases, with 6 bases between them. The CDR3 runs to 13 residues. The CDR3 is CASSSVSSYEQYF. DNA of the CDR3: TGTGCCAGCAGCTCTGTCTCCTCCTACGAGCAGTACTTC.

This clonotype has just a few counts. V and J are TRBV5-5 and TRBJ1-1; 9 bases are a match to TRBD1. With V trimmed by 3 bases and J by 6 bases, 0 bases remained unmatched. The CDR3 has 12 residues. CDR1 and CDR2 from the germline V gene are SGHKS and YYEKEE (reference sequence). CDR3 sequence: CASSWTGAEAFF. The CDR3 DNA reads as TGTGCCAGCAGCTGGACAGGGGCTGAAGCTTTCTTT.

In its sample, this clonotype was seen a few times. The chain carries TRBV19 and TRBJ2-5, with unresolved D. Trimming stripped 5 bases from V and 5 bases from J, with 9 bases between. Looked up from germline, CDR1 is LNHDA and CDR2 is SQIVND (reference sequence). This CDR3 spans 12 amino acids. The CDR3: CASSPPGETQYF. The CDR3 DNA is TGTGCCAGTAGTCCCCCTGGGGAGACCCAGTACTTC.

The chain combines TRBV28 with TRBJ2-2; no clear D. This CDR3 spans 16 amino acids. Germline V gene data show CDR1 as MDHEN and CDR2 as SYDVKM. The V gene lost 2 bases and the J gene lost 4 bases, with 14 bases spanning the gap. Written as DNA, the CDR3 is TGTGCCAGCAGTTTAACCCACCGGGCGCCCACCGGGGAGCTGTTTTTT. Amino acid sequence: CASSLTHRAPTGELFF.

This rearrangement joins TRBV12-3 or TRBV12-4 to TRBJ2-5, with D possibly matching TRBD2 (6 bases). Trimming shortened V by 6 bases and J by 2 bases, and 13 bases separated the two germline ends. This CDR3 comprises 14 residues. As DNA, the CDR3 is TGTGCCAGCAGCCCTCCGGGAGCTCAAGAGACCCAGTACTTC. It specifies CASSPPGAQETQYF.